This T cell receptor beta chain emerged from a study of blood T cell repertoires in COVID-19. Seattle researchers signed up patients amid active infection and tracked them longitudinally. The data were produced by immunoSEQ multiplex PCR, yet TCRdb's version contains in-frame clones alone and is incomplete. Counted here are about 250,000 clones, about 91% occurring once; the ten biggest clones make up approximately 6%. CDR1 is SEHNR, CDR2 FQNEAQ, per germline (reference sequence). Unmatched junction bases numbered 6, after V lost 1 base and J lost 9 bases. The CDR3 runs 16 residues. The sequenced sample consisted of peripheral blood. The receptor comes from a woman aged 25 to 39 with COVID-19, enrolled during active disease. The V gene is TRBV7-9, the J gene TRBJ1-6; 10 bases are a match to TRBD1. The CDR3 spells CASSLGVGTGVSPLHF. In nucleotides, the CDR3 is TGTGCCAGCAGCTTAGGCGTTGGGACAGGGGTTTCACCCCTCCACTTT.